These 27 T cell receptor beta chains came from one sample sequenced in a study of CD8 T cells in ankylosing spondylitis. General study points: Seemingly characteristic of ankylosing spondylitis blood was a TCR beta motif consisting of several highly homologous variants.

TCRdb reprocessed the 5' RACE reads with MiXCR, giving one entry per CDR3 protein. The sample yields about 450,000 distinct CDR3 sequences, about 25% seen once. No antigens are known for them. Sequenced sample: blood, either unsorted or a sorted T cell fraction (not recorded which). These receptors all come from a male donor with ankylosing spondylitis.

This clonotype was observed at least ten times. The chain links TRBV12-3 or TRBV12-4 to TRBJ2-5; 8 bases map to TRBD1. V lost 6 bases to trimming and J lost 2 bases; unmatched junction nucleotides: 2. The CDR3 is 13 residues long. The CDR3 DNA reads TGTGCCAGCAGCTGGACAGGGCAAGAGACCCAGTACTTC. It is translated as CASSWTGQETQYF.

The genes are TRBV5-1 and TRBJ2-4, with 11 bases identical to TRBD2. The V segment lost 4 bases and the J segment 6 bases; nucleotides outside the gene matches: 3. This CDR3 is 14 amino acids long. Germline V gives CDR1 SGHRS, CDR2 YFSETQ. As DNA, the CDR3 is TGCGCCAGCAGCAACGGGACTAGCGGAAACATTCAGTACTTC. Protein sequence: CASSNGTSGNIQYF.

This clonotype was seen a few times. V and J are TRBV29-1 and TRBJ2-1; perhaps TRBD1 as D (6 bases). Trimming cost V 7 bases and J 4 bases, with 17 bases left between them. Germline values: CDR1 SQVTM, CDR2 ANQGSEA. The CDR3 has 14 amino acids. The CDR3 DNA sequence: TGCAGCGCCCTAAGGGGACACCTATACAATGAGCAGTTCTTC. It codes for CSALRGHLYNEQFF.

This clonotype was observed a few times. The chain recombines TRBV5-1 with TRBJ2-3, with D possibly matching TRBD2 (6 bases). This CDR3 region has 14 residues. V was trimmed by 8 bases and J by 0 bases, leaving 13 bases between them. Germline V CDR1 and CDR2: SGHRS, YFSETQ. CDR3 bases: TGCGCCAGTTCGGGACTTTCTAGCACAGATACGCAGTATTTT. The encoded protein is CASSGLSSTDTQYF.

The rearrangement links TRBV5-1 to TRBJ2-2; 7 bases line up with TRBD2. From germline, CDR1 is SGHRS and CDR2 YFSETQ. CDR3 length equals 17 residues. V lost 0 bases and J lost 5; bases outside the gene matches: 10. DNA of the CDR3: TGCGCCAGCAGCTTGGCCGGTGCGGGAGCGGGAACCGGGGAGCTGTTTTTT. Its translation is CASSLAGAGAGTGELFF.

This sequence joins TRBV12-3 or TRBV12-4 and TRBJ1-5; D call uncertain. V dropped 7 bases and J dropped 4 bases, with 11 bases sitting between them. The length of the CDR3 is 13 residues. The CDR3 nucleotides are TGTGCCAGCACCCTATTTGATAATCAGCCCCAGCATTTT. This translates into CASTLFDNQPQHF.

This clonotype was detected many times. The chain has TRBV27 and TRBJ2-1; 15 nucleotides match TRBD2. Trimming took 6 bases from V and 3 from J; bases not matched to a gene: 9. From germline, CDR1 is MNHEY and CDR2 SMNVEV (reference sequence). The CDR3 has 18 amino acids. The DNA for the CDR3 is TGTGCCAGCAGACTCGTGGGACTAGCGGGAGGAGTCTACAATGAGCAGTTCTTC. It specifies CASRLVGLAGGVYNEQFF.

In this sample, this clonotype turned up a few times. This chain uses TRBV15 with TRBJ2-1, with 10 positions matching TRBD2. Germline loops: CDR1 LNHNV, CDR2 YYDKDF (reference sequence). This CDR3 comprises 15 residues. Unmatched junction bases numbered 6, after V lost 1 base and J lost 9 bases. The CDR3 spells CATSRASGSGPEQFF. CDR3 sequence (DNA): TGTGCCACCAGCAGAGCTAGCGGGAGTGGACCTGAGCAGTTCTTC.

The chain joins TRBV10-3 to TRBJ2-1; TRBD2 is a possible D gene (5 bases). CDR3 length equals 14 residues. The germline V gene encodes CDR1 ENHRY and CDR2 SYGVKD. V was trimmed by 2 bases and J by 10 bases, leaving 15 bases between them. CDR3: CAISENGNPWEQFF. CDR3 bases: TGTGCCATCAGTGAGAACGGGAACCCCTGGGAGCAGTTCTTC.

This chain uses TRBV3-1 with TRBJ2-5; TRBD2 matches 7 bases. CDR1 and CDR2 (germline): LGHDT, YNNKEL (reference sequence). V lost 4 bases and J lost 4; bases outside the gene matches: 9. This CDR3 has 15 amino acids. CDR3 coding DNA: TGTGCCAGCAGCCCCCGCCGGGGGGTGGGAGAGACCCAGTACTTC. Its protein is CASSPRRGVGETQYF.

V is TRBV2 and J is TRBJ1-5; a weak D match, TRBD1 (6 bases). Per germline, CDR1 SNHLY and CDR2 FYNNEI. This CDR3 has 17 amino acids. V was cut by 7 bases and J by 1 base, with 20 bases left in between. The DNA for the CDR3 is TGTGCCAGCACCACCCCTACGGGGGCCGGGAGCAATCAGCCCCAGCATTTT. This codes for CASTTPTGAGSNQPQHF.

This rearrangement joins TRBV18 to TRBJ2-1; weak D call: TRBD2 (6 bases). The germline V gene encodes CDR1 KGHSH and CDR2 LQKENI. Trimming took 1 base from V and 7 from J, leaving 11 bases between them. CDR3 size: 14 residues. CDR3 nucleotides: TGTGCCAGCTCACCACTCCGGGAGAAGAATGAGCAGTTCTTC. Encoded protein: CASSPLREKNEQFF.

The table lists this clonotype with a count of one. V usage is TRBV6-1 and J usage is TRBJ2-1; 8 positions agree with TRBD2. V lost 4 bases, J lost 0 bases, and 5 bases stayed unmatched. Germline V gene sequence: CDR1 MNHNS, CDR2 SASEGT. The CDR3 length is 16 residues. CDR3 loop: CASSGMSGSSYNEQFF. The CDR3 bases are TGTGCCAGCAGTGGAATGAGCGGGAGCTCCTACAATGAGCAGTTCTTC.

This clonotype was seen a few times. The chain recombines TRBV20-1 with TRBJ2-1, with D possibly being TRBD2 (5 bases). V lost 7 bases and J 8 bases, leaving 15 bases between the germline ends. CDR1 DFQATT and CDR2 SNEGSKA come from the germline V gene (reference sequence). The CDR3 sequence is 12 residues long. The CDR3 sequence is CSGRWRIDEQFF. The CDR3 DNA follows: TGCAGTGGGAGGTGGCGGATTGATGAGCAGTTCTTC.

J is TRBJ2-3 and V is TRBV6-4; TRBD2 aligns across 10 bases. The CDR3 length is 16 residues. The V segment lost 5 bases and the J segment 3 bases; nucleotides outside the gene matches: 8. The germline V gene has CDR1 MRHNA and CDR2 SNTAGT. The CDR3 nucleotides are TGTGCCAGCAGTTTTTTAGCGGGAGGCCAGACAGATACGCAGTATTTT. It codes for CASSFLAGGQTDTQYF.

This chain connects TRBV25-1 to TRBJ1-4, with a tentative D call TRBD1 (5 bases). There are 17 residues in the CDR3. In germline, CDR1 is MGHDK, CDR2 SYGVNS. V was trimmed by 2 bases and J by 4 bases, leaving 17 bases between them. CDR3 region: CASSEAPFRDYNEKLFF. In DNA, the CDR3 is TGTGCCAGCAGTGAAGCACCCTTCAGGGACTATAATGAAAAACTGTTTTTT.

A few counts support this clonotype. The chain joins TRBV11-2 to TRBJ2-3; TRBD1 is a possible D gene (5 bases). The V gene lost 5 bases and the J gene lost 2 bases, with 14 bases spanning the gap. Per germline, CDR1 SGHAT and CDR2 FQNNGV. The CDR3 length is 15 residues. CDR3 nucleotides: TGTGCCAGCAGCCTCCGCGCCAGGGACACAGATACGCAGTATTTT. It is translated as CASSLRARDTDTQYF. The full variable domain, its missing parts supplied by reference TRBV11-2 and TRBJ2-3, is EAGVAQSPRYKIIEKRQSVAFWCNPISGHATLYWYQQILGQGPKLLIQFQNNGVVDDSQLPKDRFSAERLKGVDSTLKIQPAKLEDSAVYLCASSLRARDTDTQYFGPGTRLTVL.

V usage is TRBV7-6 and J usage is TRBJ2-7, with D tentatively TRBD1 or TRBD2 (5 bases each). V dropped 2 bases and J dropped 3 bases, with 14 bases sitting between them. Looked up from germline, CDR1 is SGHVS and CDR2 is FNYEAQ. The CDR3 has 15 residues. The CDR3 loop reads CASSLSLGEGYEQYV. In DNA form, the CDR3 reads TGTGCCAGCAGCTTATCACTAGGGGAAGGCTACGAGCAGTACGTC.

The V gene is TRBV3-1, the J gene TRBJ1-5, with 12 bases lining up with TRBD1. The CDR3 covers 18 residues. The V gene end was trimmed by 5 bases and the J gene end by 0 bases; junction bases not matched to a gene: 8. Germline V CDR1 and CDR2: LGHDT, YNNKEL (reference sequence). This chain's CDR3 is CASSIGTGGPYSNQPQHF. CDR3 DNA: TGTGCCAGCAGCATAGGGACAGGGGGCCCCTATAGCAATCAGCCCCAGCATTTT. The variable domain in full, completed from reference TRBV3-1 and TRBJ1-5, reads DTAVSQTPKYLVTQMGNDKSIKCEQNLGHDTMYWYKQDSKKFLKIMFSYNNKELIINETVPNRFSPKSPDKAHLNLHINSLELGDSAVYFCASSIGTGGPYSNQPQHFGDGTRLSIL.

This sequence joins TRBV2 and TRBJ2-5, with TRBD1 matching 9 bases. The CDR3 sequence is 12 residues long. Germline V gene lookup returns CDR1 SNHLY and CDR2 FYNNEI. Trimming cost V 5 bases and J 10 bases; bases outside gene matches: 5. The CDR3 DNA follows: TGTGCCAGCAGTTCAGACAGGGGGAACCAGTACTTC. Translating gives CASSSDRGNQYF. The variable domain in full, completed from reference TRBV2 and TRBJ2-5, reads EPEVTQTPSHQVTQMGQEVILRCVPISNHLYFYWYRQILGQKVEFLVSFYNNEISEKSEIFDDQFSVERPDGSNFTLKIRSTKLEDSAMYFCASSSDRGNQYFGPGTRLLVL.

This clonotype was seen just once. This rearrangement joins TRBV5-1 to TRBJ1-3; 7 nucleotides agree with TRBD1. Trimming removed 4 bases from V and 2 bases from J; junction bases left unmatched: 9. Germline CDR1 SGHRS, CDR2 YFSETQ. This CDR3 spans 16 amino acids. The DNA for the CDR3 is TGCGCCAGCAGCGTCACAACAGGGGACCCTGGAAACACCATATATTTT. This sequence encodes CASSVTTGDPGNTIYF.

In this sample, this clonotype turned up a few times. This chain connects TRBV7-7 to TRBJ2-2; D may correspond to TRBD1 or TRBD2 (5 bases each). The CDR3 consists of 16 residues. Germline assignment: CDR1 SSHAT and CDR2 FNYEAQ (reference sequence). V lost 2 bases and J lost 5, with 15 bases in between. In DNA, the CDR3 is TGTGCCAGCAGCTTAAGTCTAGCCGGGGCGACCGGGGAGCTGTTTTTT. Translated: CASSLSLAGATGELFF.

The chain is built from TRBV5-1 and TRBJ2-5, with D maybe TRBD2 (6 bases). The CDR3 has 14 residues. The V gene's germline CDR1 is SGHRS and CDR2 YFSETQ. The ends were cut back, 0 bases at V and 2 bases at J, with 8 bases in the middle. CDR3 in amino acids: CASSLGTIQETQYF. CDR3 nucleotides: TGCGCCAGCAGCTTGGGGACTATTCAAGAGACCCAGTACTTC.

J is TRBJ1-2 and V is TRBV7-2; D uncertain. The CDR3 spans 13 residues. Germline V gives CDR1 SGHTA, CDR2 FQGNSA. V was trimmed by 1 base and J by 9 bases, leaving 12 bases between them. The chain's CDR3 is CASSLDFSSSYTF. The CDR3 region has the DNA TGTGCCAGCAGCTTAGATTTCTCTTCTAGCTACACCTTC. Full variable domain (missing parts from reference TRBV7-2 and TRBJ1-2): GAGVSQSPSNKVTEKGKDVELRCDPISGHTALYWYRQSLGQGLEFLIYFQGNSAPDKSGLPSDRFSAERTGGSVSTLTIQRTQQEDSAVYLCASSLDFSSSYTFGSGTRLTVV.

This clonotype came up a few times. The rearrangement uses TRBV2 and TRBJ1-1; D ambiguous. CDR1 and CDR2 from the germline V gene are SNHLY and FYNNEI. V lost 0 bases and J lost 5, with 7 bases in between. The CDR3 is made up of 13 amino acids. Here the CDR3 reads CASSEAGLTEAFF. The CDR3 nucleotides read TGTGCCAGCAGTGAAGCAGGGTTGACTGAAGCTTTCTTT.

This clonotype was counted only a few times. V usage is TRBV5-1 and J usage is TRBJ1-2; TRBD1 aligns across 10 bases. Germline loops: CDR1 SGHRS, CDR2 YFSETQ. The CDR3 runs 14 residues. The V segment lost 4 bases and the J segment 3 bases; nucleotides outside the gene matches: 3. The CDR3 coding sequence is TGCGCCAGCAGCAAAGGGACAGGGGACTATGGCTACACCTTC. As protein: CASSKGTGDYGYTF.

This clonotype was counted between two and nine times. The gene calls are TRBV5-1 and TRBJ1-1, with a tentative D call TRBD1 (5 bases). The CDR3 has 14 amino acids. The V end was cut by 3 bases, the J end by 3 bases, with 12 bases between. CDR1 SGHRS and CDR2 YFSETQ come from the germline V gene. The CDR3 sequence is CASSWDPLDTEAFF. CDR3 DNA sequence: TGCGCCAGCAGCTGGGACCCCCTGGACACTGAAGCTTTCTTT.